What follows are 2 T cell receptor beta chains derived from one specimen sequenced in a study of shared clonotypes between healthy human individuals. Data came from immunoSEQ multiplex PCR; TCRdb stores just in-frame clones and leaves some out. Of 1.4 million or so clones listed, approximately 98.5% are singletons. Source material: naive CD4+ T cells sorted from blood. The subset denotes: CD45RA+ positively selected. These receptors were obtained from a man younger than 40 in good health.

This sequence joins TRBV29-1 and TRBJ1-1; D remains ambiguous. The length of the CDR3 is 14 residues. Germline CDR1 reads SQVTM; CDR2 reads ANQGSEA. The germline V and J ends were trimmed by 5 bases and 1 base, with 14 bases remaining between them. The CDR3 loop reads CSVLGRISNTEAFF. The DNA for the CDR3 is TGCAGCGTTCTGGGGAGAATCTCGAACACTGAAGCTTTCTTT. Variable domain in full (rest from reference TRBV29-1 and TRBJ1-1): SAVISQKPSRDICQRGTSLTIQCQVDSQVTMMFWYRQQPGQSLTLIATANQGSEATYESGFVIDKFPISRPNLTFSTLTVSNMSPEDSSIYLCSVLGRISNTEAFFGQGTRLTVV.

The rearrangement links TRBV19 to TRBJ2-1; 12 positions match TRBD2. The CDR3 loop spans 18 amino acids. V lost 2 bases and J lost 6; bases outside the gene matches: 11. Looked up from germline, CDR1 is LNHDA and CDR2 is SQIVND (reference sequence). The CDR3 loop reads CASSILAGGSGLGNEQFF. For the CDR3, the DNA is TGTGCCAGTAGTATACTAGCGGGAGGGTCGGGCTTAGGCAATGAGCAGTTCTTC.